This T cell receptor (beta chain) was captured by sequencing in a study of blood T cell repertoires in COVID-19. In the study overall: Samples came from the United States, Italy and Spain, spanning acute and convalescent COVID-19. The analysed material was cDNA or gDNA that came from T cells, B-cell-depleted T cells, or PBMCs.

Repertoires were generated with immunoSEQ multiplex PCR, while TCRdb's copy carries only in-frame clones and drops some. Among 85,000 to 90,000 clones listed, around four fifths were seen once. Germline CDR1 SGHDN, CDR2 FVKESK. CDR3 size: 15 residues. Trimming took off 1 base at V and 6 bases at J, with 10 bases between the two ends. The J gene is TRBJ1-6, the V gene TRBV14; no reliable D call. The TCR originated in a man aged 65 to 79 with acute or convalescent COVID-19. The sequenced sample was peripheral blood. CDR3 in amino acids: CASSQGLAGNSPLHF. DNA of the CDR3: TGTGCCAGCAGCCAAGGATTGGCGGGTAATTCACCCCTCCACTTT.